This T cell receptor beta chain was captured in a study of post-analysis software for immune sequencing data. Overall study: Relapsing-remitting, secondary progressive and progressive-relapsing multiple sclerosis courses were included. The study, taken as a whole, reports: The authors found that F measure strongly co-clustered same-batch samples. Significantly decreased normalized Chao1 diversity was recorded for multiple sclerosis patients relative to controls.

This clonotype came up many times. Antigen: not known. Unique molecular identifiers had been added to the TCR beta cDNA libraries. Out of roughly 0.85 to 11 million T cells, some 500,000 cDNA molecules were generated. One entry per CDR3 protein results from TCRdb running MiXCR on the PCR reads. The sample has 170,000 or so distinct CDR3 sequences; over 25% are singletons. Sequenced material: blood. The receptor's source is a girl aged 5-17 years with multiple sclerosis.

CDR3: CASSYSETGFTYEQYF. The CDR3 DNA follows: TGTGCCAGCAGTTACTCTGAGACAGGGTTTACCTACGAGCAGTACTTC. The chain couples TRBV6-6 to TRBJ2-7, with 7 bases identical to TRBD1. The CDR3 totals 16 residues. Germline CDR1 MNHNY, CDR2 SVGAGI (reference sequence). V was clipped by 0 bases and J by 2 bases; unmatched bases: 7.